The 29 T cell receptor beta chains given below trace back to one sample, sequenced in a study of cytomegalovirus exposure and HLA in healthy donors. PCR involved 60 Vbeta and 13 Jbeta primers. The data were produced by immunoSEQ multiplex PCR, yet TCRdb's version contains in-frame clones alone and is incomplete. The data show approximately 160,000 clones, roughly four fifths seen once. The sample taken for sequencing was PBMCs. All receptors come from a woman aged 40 to 50 in good health and CMV-seronegative.

In this sample, this clone turned up once. This chain uses TRBV5-1 with TRBJ2-1; the D gene is possibly TRBD2 (5 bases). Germline-derived CDR1 and CDR2 are SGHRS and YFSETQ. The CDR3 spans 13 residues. With 1 base removed from V and 4 bases from J, the gap between germline ends came to 6 bases. The CDR3 spells CASSLTSYNEQFF. The CDR3 DNA sequence: TGCGCCAGCAGCTTGACTAGTTACAATGAGCAGTTCTTC.

V and J are TRBV6-5 and TRBJ2-3, with a weak D call TRBD1 (6 bases). V was shortened by 0 bases and J by 6 bases, with 13 bases between the two germline ends. CDR1 MNHEY and CDR2 SVGAGI come from the germline V gene. The CDR3 has 15 residues. The CDR3 nucleotides read TGTGCCAGCAGTTACTCGGGGGACACCCTGGATACGCAGTATTTT. This encodes CASSYSGDTLDTQYF.

The chain uses TRBV29-1 and TRBJ2-3; possibly TRBD2 for D (5 bases). The CDR3 spans 12 residues. Trimming shortened V by 5 bases and J by 6 bases, and 12 bases separated the two germline ends. Germline V gene lookup returns CDR1 SQVTM and CDR2 ANQGSEA. Here the CDR3 DNA reads TGCAGCGTTAAAATCGCGGGTGATACGCAGTATTTT. It yields the protein CSVKIAGDTQYF.

V and J are TRBV30 and TRBJ2-1, with 8 bases that match TRBD1. The CDR3 runs 14 residues. The V gene end was trimmed by 8 bases and the J gene end by 2 bases; junction bases not matched to a gene: 8. CDR1 GTSNPN and CDR2 SVGIG come from the germline V gene (reference sequence). This CDR3 reads CALQTGATYNEQFF. The CDR3 nucleotides are TGTGCCCTGCAGACAGGGGCGACCTACAATGAGCAGTTCTTC. Based on the CDR3 plus reference TRBV30 and TRBJ2-1, the full variable domain is SQTIHQWPATLVQPVGSPLSLECTVEGTSNPNLYWYRQAAGRGLQLLFYSVGIGQISSEVPQNLSASRPQDRQFILSSKKLLLSDSGFYLCALQTGATYNEQFFGPGTRLTVL.

This clone was seen a few times. The chain employs TRBV25-1 and TRBJ2-3; 14 bases align to TRBD2. The germline gives CDR1 MGHDK, CDR2 SYGVNS. CDR3 length: 14 amino acids. The V and J ends lost 10 bases and 7 bases, in that order; junction bases with no gene match: 7. CDR3 protein: CATGLAGVSNTQYF. CDR3 DNA sequence: TGTGCCACGGGACTAGCGGGAGTTTCCAATACGCAGTATTTT.

The CDR3 reads CASSSRTDMNTEAFF. In nucleotides, the CDR3 is TGTGCCAGCAGCTCAAGGACAGACATGAACACTGAAGCTTTCTTT. This chain joins TRBV5-4 and TRBJ1-1; D is perhaps TRBD1 (6 bases). The germline gives CDR1 SGHNT, CDR2 YYREEE (reference sequence). The CDR3 totals 15 residues. Trimming removed 3 bases at V and 0 bases at J, with 12 bases between.

V gene TRBV4-2 combines with J gene TRBJ1-5; the D gene is possibly TRBD1 (5 bases). This CDR3 spans 15 amino acids. The V and J ends lost 4 bases and 4 bases respectively, with 14 bases between them. The germline V gene encodes CDR1 LGHNA and CDR2 YNFKEQ. CDR3 amino acids: CASSRGLNKNQPQHF. In nucleotides, the CDR3 is TGTGCCAGCAGCCGGGGCCTAAATAAAAATCAGCCCCAGCATTTT.

CDR3 in amino acids: CASSYDGAPYTEAFF. The CDR3 DNA sequence: TGTGCCAGCAGTTACGATGGGGCTCCTTACACTGAAGCTTTCTTT. The rearrangement links TRBV6-5 to TRBJ1-1; D perhaps matches TRBD1 (5 bases). The germline gives CDR1 MNHEY, CDR2 SVGAGI. The CDR3 is made up of 15 amino acids. V was clipped by 2 bases and J by 3 bases, with 13 bases between them.

V usage is TRBV28 and J usage is TRBJ2-2, with 9 bases that match TRBD1. The germline V gene has CDR1 MDHEN and CDR2 SYDVKM. CDR3 size: 16 residues. The trim removed 4 bases at V and 6 bases at J, leaving 9 bases unmatched. CDR3: CASSSSGTGRSGELFF. The CDR3 DNA reads as TGTGCCAGCAGTTCGTCCGGGACAGGGAGGTCCGGGGAGCTGTTTTTT. The full variable domain, completed using reference TRBV28 and TRBJ2-2, is DVKVTQSSRYLVKRTGEKVFLECVQDMDHENMFWYRQDPGLGLRLIYFSYDVKMKEKGDIPEGYSVSREKKERFSLILESASTNQTSMYLCASSSSGTGRSGELFFGEGSRLTVL.

V and J are TRBV18 and TRBJ2-5; D gene unclear. There are 13 residues in the CDR3. Per the germline V gene, CDR1 is KGHSH and CDR2 is LQKENI. V was trimmed by 5 bases and J by 5 bases, leaving 12 bases between them. Here the CDR3 reads CASSRHQYETQYF. Written as DNA, the CDR3 is TGTGCCAGCTCAAGACACCAATATGAGACCCAGTACTTC.

The V gene is TRBV11-2, the J gene TRBJ1-5; no clear D. The ends were cut back, 0 bases at V and 3 bases at J, with 6 bases in the middle. The CDR3 covers 14 residues. The germline gives CDR1 SGHAT, CDR2 FQNNGV. Here the CDR3 DNA reads TGTGCCAGCAGCTTAGATCGGTACAATCAGCCCCAGCATTTT. Amino acid sequence: CASSLDRYNQPQHF.

The rearrangement uses TRBV5-1 and TRBJ1-5; tentative D call: TRBD1 (5 bases). Trimming removed 4 bases from V and 5 bases from J, with 10 bases in between. CDR1 SGHRS and CDR2 YFSETQ come from the germline V gene. CDR3 size: 13 residues. Written as DNA, the CDR3 is TGCGCCAGCAGCCCTACAGGAGATCAGCCCCAGCATTTT. The encoded protein is CASSPTGDQPQHF.

The chain couples TRBV5-5 to TRBJ2-3; D gene uncertain. The CDR3 spans 14 residues. V was trimmed by 2 bases and J by 2 bases, leaving 9 bases between them. Germline V gives CDR1 SGHKS, CDR2 YYEKEE (reference sequence). CDR3 coding DNA: TGTGCCAGCAGCTTACAACCGCTCACAGATACGCAGTATTTT. Translating gives CASSLQPLTDTQYF. Full variable domain (remainder filled in from reference TRBV5-5 and TRBJ2-3): DAGVTQSPTHLIKTRGQQVTLRCSPISGHKSVSWYQQVLGQGPQFIFQYYEKEERGRGNFPDRFSARQFPNYSSELNVNALLLGDSALYLCASSLQPLTDTQYFGPGTRLTVL.

The genes are TRBV4-1 and TRBJ2-3, with 8 bases aligning to TRBD1. The CDR3 sequence is 15 residues long. V shed 0 bases, J shed 4 bases, and the junction held 3 bases outside the gene matches. Germline V CDR1 and CDR2: MGHRA, YSYEKL. CDR3 loop: CASSQDRGRADTQYF. CDR3 nucleotide sequence: TGCGCCAGCAGCCAAGACAGGGGGCGCGCAGATACGCAGTATTTT.

The chain is built from TRBV7-8 and TRBJ2-2; 12 nucleotides match TRBD2. With V trimmed by 5 bases and J by 4 bases, 11 bases remained unmatched. Germline-derived CDR1 and CDR2 are SGHVS and FQNEAQ. CDR3 length: 18 amino acids. CDR3 bases: TGTGCCAGCAGCCCCCGGAGACTAGCGGGAGTACGCACCGGGGAGCTGTTTTTT. It specifies CASSPRRLAGVRTGELFF.

This clone occurred a few times. The V gene is TRBV7-3, the J gene TRBJ1-1; TRBD1 matches at 9 bases. The CDR3 consists of 14 residues. With V trimmed by 6 bases and J by 4 bases, 6 bases remained unmatched. The V gene's germline CDR1 is SGHTA and CDR2 FQGTGA. The CDR3 protein is CASRSGQGTTEAFF. DNA of the CDR3: TGTGCCAGCAGGTCTGGACAGGGGACCACTGAAGCTTTCTTT.

Remarks on this clone: The sample carries other DNA sequences with the same CDR3. The rearrangement joins TRBV6-5 to TRBJ2-7; TRBD2 matches 7 bases. CDR1 is MNHEY and CDR2 is SVGAGI in the germline V gene. The CDR3 sequence is 11 residues long. The V and J ends lost 7 bases and 6 bases, in that order; junction bases with no gene match: 3. DNA of the CDR3: TGTGCCAGCACTGGGGGGGGCGAGCAGTACTTC. Translation: CASTGGGEQYF.

The rearrangement uses TRBV2 and TRBJ2-5; 10 bases map to TRBD1. J was trimmed by 5 bases and V by 1 base; bases with no gene match: 4. The length of the CDR3 is 15 residues. Germline V gene lookup returns CDR1 SNHLY and CDR2 FYNNEI. The CDR3: CASSEGGQGVETQYF. DNA of the CDR3: TGTGCCAGCAGTGAAGGAGGACAGGGGGTTGAGACCCAGTACTTC.

The chain joins TRBV11-3 to TRBJ2-2, with 8 nucleotides matching TRBD2. Germline lookup yields CDR1 SGHNT and CDR2 YENEEA. This CDR3 comprises 14 residues. V lost 2 bases, J lost 4 bases, and 0 bases stayed unmatched. CDR3 amino acids: CASSLLAGTGELFF. The CDR3 DNA reads as TGTGCCAGCAGCTTACTAGCGGGCACCGGGGAGCTGTTTTTT.

This clone showed up just once. V usage is TRBV7-2 and J usage is TRBJ2-1; 9 nucleotides match TRBD2. CDR1 is SGHTA, CDR2 FQGNSA, per germline. This CDR3 contains 16 residues. Trimming cost V 3 bases and J 7 bases; bases outside gene matches: 10. The CDR3 spells CASSFPEREVGNEQFF. The CDR3 coding sequence is TGTGCCAGCAGCTTCCCTGAGCGGGAGGTGGGTAATGAGCAGTTCTTC.

J is TRBJ1-5 and V is TRBV30, with D maybe TRBD1 (5 bases). Germline lookup yields CDR1 GTSNPN and CDR2 SVGIG (reference sequence). The CDR3 contains 16 residues. Deletions cut 0 bases from V and 6 bases from J, with 18 bases between. CDR3 amino acids: CAWSVSSGVGRQPQHF. The CDR3 DNA reads TGTGCCTGGAGTGTAAGTAGCGGGGTGGGGCGTCAGCCCCAGCATTTT.

The V gene is TRBV30, the J gene TRBJ2-5, with D maybe TRBD1 (6 bases). Germline CDR1 is GTSNPN and CDR2 is SVGIG (reference sequence). Deletions cut 1 base from V and 3 bases from J, with 6 bases between. The CDR3 sequence is 12 residues long. CDR3 DNA sequence: TGTGCCTGGAGTGGACAGGAAGAGACCCAGTACTTC. Translating gives CAWSGQEETQYF.

CDR3 residues: CASSLAADYPSGANVLTF. The DNA of the CDR3 is TGTGCCAGCAGCCTAGCGGCCGACTACCCCTCTGGGGCCAACGTCCTGACTTTC. The V gene is TRBV7-3, the J gene TRBJ2-6; TRBD2 matches at 7 bases. The CDR3 covers 18 residues. The germline gives CDR1 SGHTA, CDR2 FQGTGA. The junction had 10 bases not matched to a gene; V was cut back by 5 bases and J by 0 bases.

This sequence joins TRBV9 and TRBJ2-3, with 7 bases fitting TRBD2. Germline lookup yields CDR1 SGDLS and CDR2 YYNGEE. The V and J ends lost 0 bases and 2 bases, in that order; junction bases with no gene match: 3. The CDR3 extends over 15 amino acids. The CDR3 region is CASSVVSGVTDTQYF. CDR3 nucleotides: TGTGCCAGCAGCGTAGTGAGCGGGGTCACAGATACGCAGTATTTT.

This rearrangement joins TRBV18 to TRBJ2-7, with a possible D match to TRBD2 (5 bases). The germline gives CDR1 KGHSH, CDR2 LQKENI. V lost 4 bases and J lost 4, with 17 bases in between. The CDR3 contains 15 residues. As DNA, the CDR3 is TGTGCCAGCTCACTTCGACCAAACGGGGATTACGAGCAGTACTTC. Its protein product is CASSLRPNGDYEQYF.

The rearrangement uses TRBV11-3 and TRBJ2-2; the D is unclear. Trimming stripped 0 bases from V and 5 bases from J, with 19 bases between. Germline CDR1 and CDR2: SGHNT and YENEEA. This CDR3 spans 18 amino acids. The CDR3 spells CASSLELGPAAATGELFF. DNA of the CDR3: TGTGCCAGCAGCTTAGAGTTGGGTCCCGCGGCAGCGACCGGGGAGCTGTTTTTT.

The rearrangement uses TRBV7-2 and TRBJ1-5, with unresolved D. The germline V gene has CDR1 SGHTA and CDR2 FQGNSA. The CDR3 spans 14 residues. Trimming took 5 bases from V and 1 from J, leaving 9 bases between them. The CDR3 DNA follows: TGTGCCAGCAGCCTCGACGGGAGCAATCAGCCCCAGCATTTT. It is translated as CASSLDGSNQPQHF.

A few counts support this clone. The rearrangement links TRBV6-1 to TRBJ1-1, with a weak D call TRBD1 (5 bases). Germline V gene lookup returns CDR1 MNHNS and CDR2 SASEGT. Trimming stripped 1 base from V and 8 bases from J, with 11 bases between. This CDR3 is 13 amino acids long. The CDR3 DNA is TGTGCCAGCAGTGAAGGGAGGGGCCTGGAAGCTTTCTTT. Protein product: CASSEGRGLEAFF.

V usage is TRBV7-3 and J usage is TRBJ1-2; D is ambiguous. Per germline, CDR1 SGHTA and CDR2 FQGTGA. The CDR3 has 13 residues. V lost 5 bases, J lost 3 bases, and 10 bases lay in between. This CDR3 is CASSPNGDYGYTF. CDR3 DNA sequence: TGTGCCAGCAGCCCTAACGGAGACTATGGCTACACCTTC.